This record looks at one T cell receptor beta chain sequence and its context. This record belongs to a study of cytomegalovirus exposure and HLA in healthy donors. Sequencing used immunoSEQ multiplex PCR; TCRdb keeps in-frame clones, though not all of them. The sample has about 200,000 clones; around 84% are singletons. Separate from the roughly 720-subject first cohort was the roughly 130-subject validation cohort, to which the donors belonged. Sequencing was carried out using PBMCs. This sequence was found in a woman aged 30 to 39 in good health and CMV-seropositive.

CDR3 in DNA: TGTGCCAGCAGTGAATTTAGACTAGCCCCGCAAGAGACCCAGTACTTC. Residues: CASSEFRLAPQETQYF. The chain has TRBV25-1 and TRBJ2-5; 7 bases match TRBD2. Germline V CDR1 and CDR2: MGHDK, SYGVNS. CDR3 size: 16 residues. V was clipped by 1 base and J by 2 bases; unmatched bases: 7. The complete variable domain, with remaining parts taken from reference TRBV25-1 and TRBJ2-5, reads EADIYQTPRYLVIGTGKKITLECSQTMGHDKMYWYQQDPGMELHLIHYSYGVNSTEKGDLSSESTVSRIRTEHFPLTLESARPSHTSQYLCASSEFRLAPQETQYFGPGTRLLVL.